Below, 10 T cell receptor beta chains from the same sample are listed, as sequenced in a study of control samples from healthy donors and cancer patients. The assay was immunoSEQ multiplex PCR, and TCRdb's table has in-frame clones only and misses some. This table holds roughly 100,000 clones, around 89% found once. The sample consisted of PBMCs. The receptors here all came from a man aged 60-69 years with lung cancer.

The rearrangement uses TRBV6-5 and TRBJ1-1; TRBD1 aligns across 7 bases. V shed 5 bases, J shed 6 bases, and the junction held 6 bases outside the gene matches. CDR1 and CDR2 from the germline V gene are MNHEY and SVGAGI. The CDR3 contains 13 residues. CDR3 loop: CASSQGQIPEAFF. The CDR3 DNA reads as TGTGCCAGCAGTCAGGGACAGATCCCTGAAGCTTTCTTT.

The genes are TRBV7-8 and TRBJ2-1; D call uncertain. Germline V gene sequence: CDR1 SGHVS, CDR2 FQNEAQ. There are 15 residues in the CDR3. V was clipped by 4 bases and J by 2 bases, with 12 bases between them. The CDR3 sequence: CASSSRPEPYNEQFF. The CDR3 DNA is TGTGCCAGCAGCTCTCGACCAGAACCCTACAATGAGCAGTTCTTC.

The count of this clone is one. The CDR3 DNA follows: TGCGCCAGCAGTGAGCACAGAAACACTGAAGCTTTCTTT. This codes for CASSEHRNTEAFF. V gene TRBV10-1 combines with J gene TRBJ1-1; D unclear. Looked up from germline, CDR1 is WNHNN and CDR2 is SYGVQD (reference sequence). The CDR3 extends over 13 amino acids. Trimming removed 2 bases at V and 2 bases at J, with 6 bases between.

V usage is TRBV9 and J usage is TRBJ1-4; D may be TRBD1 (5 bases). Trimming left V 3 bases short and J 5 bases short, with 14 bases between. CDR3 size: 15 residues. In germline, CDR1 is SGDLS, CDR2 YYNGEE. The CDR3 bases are TGTGCCAGCAGCGCAACAGGTTACCAGAATGAAAAACTGTTTTTT. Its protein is CASSATGYQNEKLFF.

This CDR3 is CASSIIGTGDDSPLHF. The CDR3, as DNA: TGTGCCAGTAGTATAATTGGGACAGGGGACGATTCACCCCTCCACTTT. The rearrangement links TRBV19 to TRBJ1-6; 10 nucleotides match TRBD1. The germline gives CDR1 LNHDA, CDR2 SQIVND (reference sequence). With 2 bases clipped from V and 8 bases from J, the junction kept 6 bases outside the gene matches. The CDR3 loop spans 16 amino acids.

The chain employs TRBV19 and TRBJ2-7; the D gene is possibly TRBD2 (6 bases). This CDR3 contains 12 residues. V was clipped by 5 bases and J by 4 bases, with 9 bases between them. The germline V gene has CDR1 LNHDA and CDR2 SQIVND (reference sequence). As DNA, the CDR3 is TGTGCCAGTAGTTCCGGGGGTTACGAGCAGTACGTC. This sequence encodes CASSSGGYEQYV.

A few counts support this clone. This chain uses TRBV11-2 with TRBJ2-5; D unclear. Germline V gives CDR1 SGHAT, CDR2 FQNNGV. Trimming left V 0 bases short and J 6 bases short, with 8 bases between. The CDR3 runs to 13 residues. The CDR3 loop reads CASSLEPLKTQYF. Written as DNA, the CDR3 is TGTGCCAGCAGCTTAGAGCCTCTGAAGACCCAGTACTTC.

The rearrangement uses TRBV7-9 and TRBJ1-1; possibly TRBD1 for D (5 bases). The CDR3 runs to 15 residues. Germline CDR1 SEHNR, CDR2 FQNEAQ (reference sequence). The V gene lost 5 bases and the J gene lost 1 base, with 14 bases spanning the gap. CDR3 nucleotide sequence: TGTGCCAGCAGCAGTGCAGGGCGATCGAACACTGAAGCTTTCTTT. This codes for CASSSAGRSNTEAFF.

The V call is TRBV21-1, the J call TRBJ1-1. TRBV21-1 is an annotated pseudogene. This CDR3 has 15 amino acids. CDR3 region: CASSKEEHMNTEAFF. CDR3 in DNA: TGTGCCAGCAGCAAAGAGGAACACATGAACACTGAAGCTTTCTTT.

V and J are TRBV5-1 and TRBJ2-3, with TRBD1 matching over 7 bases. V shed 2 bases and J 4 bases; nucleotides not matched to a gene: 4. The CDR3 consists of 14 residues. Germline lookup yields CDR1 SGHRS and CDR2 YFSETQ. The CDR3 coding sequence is TGCGCCAGCAGCTTCCGACAGGGTCCAGATACGCAGTATTTT. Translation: CASSFRQGPDTQYF.